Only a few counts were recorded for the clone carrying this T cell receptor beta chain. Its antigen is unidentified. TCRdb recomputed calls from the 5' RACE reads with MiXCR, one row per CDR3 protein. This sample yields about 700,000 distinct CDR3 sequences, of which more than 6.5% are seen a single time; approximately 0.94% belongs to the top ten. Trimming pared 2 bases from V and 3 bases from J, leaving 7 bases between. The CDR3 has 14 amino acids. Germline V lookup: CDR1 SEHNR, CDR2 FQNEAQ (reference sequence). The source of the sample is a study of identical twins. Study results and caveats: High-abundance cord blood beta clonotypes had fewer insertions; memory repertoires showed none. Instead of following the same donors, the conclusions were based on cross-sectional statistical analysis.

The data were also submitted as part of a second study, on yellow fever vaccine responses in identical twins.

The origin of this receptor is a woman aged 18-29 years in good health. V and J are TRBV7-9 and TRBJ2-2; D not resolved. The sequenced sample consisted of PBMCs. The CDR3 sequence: CASSLSLDTGELFF. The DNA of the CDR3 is TGTGCCAGCAGCTTATCTCTGGACACCGGGGAGCTGTTTTTT.